Listed here are 26 T cell receptor beta chains from one sample, sequenced in a study of T cell repertoires in cytomegalovirus infection. TCRdb fed the reads into MiXCR, producing one record per CDR3 protein. The repertoire has roughly 230,000 distinct CDR3 sequences, approximately 17% of them found once; the top ten carry roughly 45%. Sequenced input: CD8+ T cells from PBMCs. These receptors all stem from a human donor in good health (CMV status not recorded). Some clones in this sample may be carry-over from other donors' samples.

There are many counts of this clonotype. The V gene is TRBV29-1, the J gene TRBJ2-1; the D is unclear. V lost 0 bases to trimming and J lost 0 bases, with 12 bases between them. The CDR3 spans 16 residues. Germline V lookup: CDR1 SQVTM, CDR2 ANQGSEA. This chain's CDR3 is CSVEDPGRRSYNEQFF. The DNA for the CDR3 is TGCAGCGTTGAAGATCCCGGACGGCGCTCCTACAATGAGCAGTTCTTC.

The CDR3 nucleotides read TGCGCCAGCAGCCCGACCACTAGTCCTCTCGATCAGCAGTTCTTC. Its translation: CASSPTTSPLDQQFF. The chain joins TRBV5-1 to TRBJ2-1, with D possibly TRBD2 on 5 matching bases. The V gene's germline CDR1 is SGHRS and CDR2 YFSETQ. The CDR3 covers 15 residues. Trimming removed 4 bases at V and 11 bases at J, with 22 bases between. Variable domain in full (rest from reference TRBV5-1 and TRBJ2-1): KAGVTQTPRYLIKTRGQQVTLSCSPISGHRSVSWYQQTPGQGLQFLFEYFSETQRNKGNFPGRFSGRQFSNSRSEMNVSTLELGDSALYLCASSPTTSPLDQQFFGPGTRLTVL.

The V gene is TRBV7-9, the J gene TRBJ1-1, with 7 bases fitting TRBD1. The CDR3 runs to 17 residues. With V trimmed by 1 base and J by 3 bases, 11 bases remained unmatched. The germline gives CDR1 SEHNR, CDR2 FQNEAQ (reference sequence). In DNA form, the CDR3 reads TGTGCCAGCAGCTTAGGACAGGGTGTCTCGTGGGACACTGAAGCTTTCTTT. It codes for CASSLGQGVSWDTEAFF.

The sample holds a few counts of this clonotype. The rearrangement joins TRBV6-2 or TRBV6-3 to TRBJ1-5; D unresolved. Germline loops: CDR1 MNHEY, CDR2 SVGEGT. This CDR3 contains 17 residues. The V end was cut by 0 bases, the J end by 0 bases, with 12 bases between. CDR3: CASSYSATSYSNQPQHF. The DNA for the CDR3 is TGTGCCAGCAGTTACTCGGCGACGTCTTATAGCAATCAGCCCCAGCATTTT.

The chain combines TRBV7-6 with TRBJ1-2; D unclear. Between the trimmed V and J ends, which lost 5 bases and 5 bases, there was a span of 12 bases. The CDR3 consists of 13 residues. Germline V gene lookup returns CDR1 SGHVS and CDR2 FNYEAQ. The CDR3, as DNA: TGTGCCAGCAGCATACCAGGCGTGTATGGCTACACCTTC. Protein: CASSIPGVYGYTF.

The table lists this clonotype with a few counts. This chain uses TRBV5-4 with TRBJ2-2; D might be TRBD1 (5 bases). V lost 2 bases, J lost 5 bases, and 13 bases lay in between. The CDR3 spans 15 residues. Germline loops: CDR1 SGHNT, CDR2 YYREEE (reference sequence). CDR3 sequence reads: CASSFGAGQTGELFF. DNA for the CDR3: TGTGCCAGCAGCTTCGGAGCAGGGCAAACCGGGGAGCTGTTTTTT.

There are a few counts of this clonotype. The V call is TRBV28, the J call TRBJ1-1, with D tentatively TRBD1 (5 bases). This CDR3 is 14 amino acids long. Trimming pared 8 bases from V and 3 bases from J, leaving 16 bases between. The germline V gene encodes CDR1 MDHEN and CDR2 SYDVKM. The CDR3 is CASGTGVIDTEAFF. The CDR3 DNA follows: TGTGCCAGCGGTACGGGGGTTATCGACACTGAAGCTTTCTTT.

This clonotype was observed at least ten times. This chain uses TRBV7-6 with TRBJ1-2, with D maybe TRBD1 (5 bases). There are 14 residues in the CDR3. V was shortened by 1 base and J by 7 bases, with 13 bases between the two germline ends. CDR1 is SGHVS, CDR2 FNYEAQ, per germline. The CDR3 is CASSLDDSHPGYTF. Written as DNA, the CDR3 is TGTGCCAGCAGCTTAGATGACAGCCACCCTGGCTACACCTTC.

This clonotype was observed a few times. The chain couples TRBV6-2 or TRBV6-3 to TRBJ1-1; no clear D. CDR1 is MNHEY and CDR2 is SVGEGT in the germline V gene. The CDR3 extends over 14 amino acids. V lost 7 bases and J 0 bases, leaving 12 bases between the germline ends. The CDR3 DNA follows: TGTGCCAGCACCGGTGGACGCTTGAACACTGAAGCTTTCTTT. This translates into CASTGGRLNTEAFF.

This clonotype was seen more than once but under ten times. The chain uses TRBV5-1 and TRBJ2-3, with D possibly matching TRBD2 (6 bases). The CDR3 runs 15 residues. Trimming shortened V by 1 base and J by 5 bases, and 14 bases separated the two germline ends. Germline loops: CDR1 SGHRS, CDR2 YFSETQ. CDR3 DNA sequence: TGCGCCAGCAGCTTGAACAGCGGGCTAGGAGATACGCAGTATTTT. This sequence encodes CASSLNSGLGDTQYF.

The chain recombines TRBV6-6 with TRBJ1-2; D is unresolved. V lost 2 bases and J 3 bases, leaving 19 bases between the germline ends. The germline CDR1 and CDR2 sequences are MNHNY and SVGAGI (reference sequence). This CDR3 has 17 residues. CDR3 nucleotide sequence: TGTGCCAGCAGTTACGCTGAGACGTCGGCTAGGGACTATGGCTACACCTTC. Translated: CASSYAETSARDYGYTF.

The chain carries TRBV27 and TRBJ2-5; TRBD2 aligns across 11 bases. V lost 6 bases to trimming and J lost 2 bases; unmatched junction nucleotides: 5. The CDR3 spans 15 residues. Germline CDR1 MNHEY, CDR2 SMNVEV (reference sequence). The CDR3 region is CASSTSGGFQETQYF. The CDR3 nucleotides read TGTGCCAGCAGCACTAGCGGGGGATTTCAAGAGACCCAGTACTTC.

Here the CDR3 DNA reads TGTGCCAGCGGCATACAGGGGGCCTCCTACGAGCAGTACTTC. Its protein product is CASGIQGASYEQYF. The chain is built from TRBV27 and TRBJ2-7, with 9 bases aligning to TRBD1. The CDR3 is 14 residues long. V shed 8 bases and J 0 bases; nucleotides not matched to a gene: 5. CDR1 is MNHEY and CDR2 is SMNVEV in the germline V gene (reference sequence).

The chain combines TRBV7-9 with TRBJ2-1, with 8 bases that match TRBD2. The CDR3 contains 15 residues. Unmatched junction bases numbered 3, after V lost 3 bases and J lost 2 bases. Germline lookup yields CDR1 SEHNR and CDR2 FQNEAQ (reference sequence). CDR3 protein: CASSFVGGAYNEQFF. The CDR3, as DNA: TGTGCCAGCAGCTTTGTCGGGGGGGCCTACAATGAGCAGTTCTTC.

The V and J genes are TRBV6-5 and TRBJ1-2; D unresolved. Per germline, CDR1 MNHEY and CDR2 SVGAGI. The length of the CDR3 is 14 residues. V was pared by 0 bases and J by 1 base, with 6 bases between. The CDR3 loop is CASSYSPINYGYTF. The CDR3 region has the DNA TGTGCCAGCAGTTACTCCCCGATTAACTATGGCTACACCTTC.

This clonotype has at least ten counts. CDR3 protein: CASSLRARGWTEAFF. CDR3 nucleotides: TGTGCCAGCAGCTTAAGGGCCAGGGGTTGGACTGAAGCTTTCTTT. The chain combines TRBV7-9 with TRBJ1-1, with TRBD1 as a possible D gene (6 bases). Germline CDR1 is SEHNR and CDR2 is FQNEAQ (reference sequence). V lost 2 bases, J lost 5 bases, and 15 bases lay in between. The CDR3 contains 15 residues.

This clonotype has at least ten counts. This chain joins TRBV7-2 and TRBJ1-5; no firm D call. V was pared by 3 bases and J by 3 bases, with 3 bases between. Germline CDR1 SGHTA, CDR2 FQGNSA. The length of the CDR3 is 12 residues. The CDR3 spells CASSFANQPQHF. The CDR3 nucleotides are TGTGCCAGCAGCTTTGCCAATCAGCCCCAGCATTTT.

Turning to this clonotype: Given a much more abundant clone one base away, this may be a read error. This chain joins TRBV7-6 and TRBJ2-5; weak D call: TRBD2 (5 bases). Germline lookup yields CDR1 SGHVS and CDR2 FNYEAQ. V lost 3 bases to trimming and J lost 5 bases, with 10 bases between them. CDR3 length equals 13 residues. CDR3 loop: CASSFNGGETQYF. The CDR3 DNA follows: TGTGCCAGCAGCTTTAACGGCGGGGAGACCCAGTACTTC.

CDR3 nucleotide sequence: TGTGCCAGCAGTCTAGGACAGGGGAATGGCTACACCTTC. Protein: CASSLGQGNGYTF. This rearrangement joins TRBV12-3 or TRBV12-4 to TRBJ1-2; 9 nucleotides line up with TRBD1. This CDR3 has 13 residues. V lost 5 bases to trimming and J lost 6 bases; unmatched junction nucleotides: 4.

This sequence joins TRBV7-9 and TRBJ2-1; D perhaps matches TRBD1 (6 bases). V was clipped by 2 bases and J by 8 bases, with 19 bases between them. The germline V gene has CDR1 SEHNR and CDR2 FQNEAQ (reference sequence). The CDR3 spans 16 residues. The CDR3 loop is CASSLTWQGSMHEQFF. The CDR3 DNA follows: TGTGCCAGCAGCTTAACATGGCAGGGGAGCATGCATGAGCAGTTCTTC.

This clonotype was found many times. The chain has TRBV6-4 and TRBJ2-1; possibly TRBD1 for D (6 bases). Trimming cost V 0 bases and J 4 bases, with 13 bases left between them. Germline-derived CDR1 and CDR2 are MRHNA and SNTAGT. This CDR3 has 16 residues. CDR3 protein: CASSDSVGRGYNEQFF. As DNA, the CDR3 is TGTGCCAGCAGTGACTCGGTAGGCAGGGGATACAATGAGCAGTTCTTC.

This clonotype was observed a handful of times. The rearrangement links TRBV2 to TRBJ2-3, with D unclear. This CDR3 has 14 amino acids. The germline V gene has CDR1 SNHLY and CDR2 FYNNEI. V shed 6 bases and J shed 0 bases, with 10 bases lying between them. CDR3 DNA: TGTGCCAGCAGACGACTGGGGAGCACAGATACGCAGTATTTT. This sequence encodes CASRRLGSTDTQYF.

There are many counts of this clonotype. This rearrangement joins TRBV5-1 to TRBJ1-2, with D unresolved. This CDR3 comprises 14 residues. Per germline, CDR1 SGHRS and CDR2 YFSETQ. Trimming shortened V by 1 base and J by 2 bases, and 9 bases separated the two germline ends. CDR3 loop: CASSLIGLNYGYTF. The CDR3 nucleotides read TGCGCCAGCAGCTTGATCGGCTTAAACTATGGCTACACCTTC.

J is TRBJ1-5 and V is TRBV10-2; possible D gene TRBD1, 5 bases. The CDR3 runs 16 residues. Trimming left V 2 bases short and J 0 bases short, with 11 bases between. Per the germline V gene, CDR1 is WSHSY and CDR2 is SAAADI. CDR3 in DNA: TGCGCCAGCAGTGAGGGGGCCAGGTATAGCAATCAGCCCCAGCATTTT. Its protein product is CASSEGARYSNQPQHF.

This clonotype appeared many times. This chain connects TRBV7-9 to TRBJ2-7, with unresolved D. Trimming stripped 5 bases from V and 2 bases from J, with 19 bases between. The CDR3 totals 16 residues. From germline, CDR1 is SEHNR and CDR2 FQNEAQ (reference sequence). DNA for the CDR3: TGTGCCAGCAGCGGGCGAGGTCGGACGGATGCCTACGAGCAGTACTTC. This codes for CASSGRGRTDAYEQYF.

This chain connects TRBV29-1 to TRBJ2-5; tentative D call: TRBD2 (5 bases). The CDR3 has 12 amino acids. Trimming shortened V by 7 bases and J by 5 bases, and 14 bases separated the two germline ends. Looked up from germline, CDR1 is SQVTM and CDR2 is ANQGSEA. CDR3: CSAEGRHETQYF. In nucleotides, the CDR3 is TGCAGCGCTGAGGGCAGGCATGAGACCCAGTACTTC. Complete variable domain (other parts from reference TRBV29-1 and TRBJ2-5): SAVISQKPSRDICQRGTSLTIQCQVDSQVTMMFWYRQQPGQSLTLIATANQGSEATYESGFVIDKFPISRPNLTFSTLTVSNMSPEDSSIYLCSAEGRHETQYFGPGTRLLVL.